This T cell receptor beta chain was identified in a study of blood T cell repertoires in COVID-19. TCRdb keeps only in-frame clones here, not all; method: immunoSEQ multiplex PCR. Among 150,000 to 200,000 clones listed, around 84% were seen once. Germline V CDR1 and CDR2: KGHSH, LQKENI. There are 18 residues in the CDR3. With 3 bases clipped from V and 1 base from J, the junction kept 11 bases outside the gene matches. The sequenced sample was peripheral blood. This clonotype was obtained from a woman older than 75 with acute or convalescent COVID-19. This chain connects TRBV18 to TRBJ2-2; 7 bases line up with TRBD2. The CDR3 here is CASSPLVASGVNTGELFF. As DNA, the CDR3 is TGTGCCAGCTCACCGCTTGTTGCTAGCGGAGTGAACACCGGGGAGCTGTTTTTT.